This entry lists 3 T cell receptor beta chains sequenced from one sample in a study of blood T cell repertoires in COVID-19. The assay was immunoSEQ multiplex PCR, and TCRdb's table has in-frame clones only and misses some. The sample records 100,000 or so clones, roughly 72% being singletons. Sequencing was performed on peripheral blood. These receptors came from a man aged 80 or over with acute or convalescent COVID-19.

This chain uses TRBV5-1 with TRBJ2-2, with D uncertain. V was clipped by 2 bases and J by 0 bases, with 8 bases between them. CDR3 size: 15 residues. Per the germline V gene, CDR1 is SGHRS and CDR2 is YFSETQ. The CDR3 DNA sequence: TGCGCCAGCAGCTTTAACAGAGCGAACACCGGGGAGCTGTTTTTT. It codes for CASSFNRANTGELFF.

This clone was found a few times. J is TRBJ2-7 and V is TRBV24-1; a possible D gene is TRBD2 (5 bases). V was clipped by 2 bases and J by 5 bases, with 15 bases between them. The CDR3 loop spans 15 amino acids. CDR1 is KGHDR and CDR2 is SFDVKD in the germline V gene. CDR3 region: CATSDSGLRPNEQYF. CDR3 DNA sequence: TGTGCCACCAGTGATTCCGGACTGAGGCCCAACGAGCAGTACTTC.

V usage is TRBV29-1 and J usage is TRBJ2-5, with a weak D call TRBD2 (5 bases). The CDR3 is made up of 14 amino acids. The ends were cut back, 3 bases at V and 4 bases at J, with 15 bases in the middle. Germline loops: CDR1 SQVTM, CDR2 ANQGSEA. The CDR3: CSVDKAALGETQYF. The CDR3 DNA follows: TGCAGCGTTGACAAAGCGGCCCTTGGAGAGACCCAGTACTTC.